Below, 32 T cell receptor beta chains from the same sample are listed, as sequenced in a study of blood T cell repertoires in COVID-19 (dated by TCRdb to the early 2020s). Receptor amplification or capture employed the immunoSEQ multiplex PCR assay. TCRdb mirrors the immuneACCESS table, restricted to in-frame sequences. Some clones are absent from its copies; in checked studies, under half trace to an unresolved V gene, and the reason for the others is unknown. In this sample the table shows around 110,000 clones, about 87% of which occur a single time. Approximately 6.8% of the sample rests with the top ten. The material sequenced was peripheral blood. These receptors originate from a man in his fifties with active or convalescent COVID-19.

The chain uses TRBV9 and TRBJ2-3; 10 bases match TRBD2. The length of the CDR3 is 17 residues. The V segment lost 3 bases and the J segment 6 bases; nucleotides outside the gene matches: 13. Germline assignment: CDR1 SGDLS and CDR2 YYNGEE. Here the CDR3 reads CASSGLSGGALTDTQYF. Written as DNA, the CDR3 is TGTGCCAGCAGCGGACTAAGCGGGGGGGCCCTCACGGATACGCAGTATTTT.

This chain joins TRBV2 and TRBJ1-5, with unresolved D. Germline V gives CDR1 SNHLY, CDR2 FYNNEI. CDR3 length: 14 residues. V was pared by 8 bases and J by 0 bases, with 11 bases between. This CDR3 reads CASSRLNSNQPQHF. The CDR3 bases are TGTGCCAGCTCCAGACTGAATAGCAATCAGCCCCAGCATTTT.

The chain is built from TRBV9 and TRBJ2-3, with 9 nucleotides matching TRBD2. The CDR3 totals 17 residues. The junction had 5 bases not matched to a gene; V was cut back by 0 bases and J by 0 bases. In germline, CDR1 is SGDLS, CDR2 YYNGEE. DNA of the CDR3: TGTGCCAGCAGCGTAGGCGGGACTAGCAGTAGCACAGATACGCAGTATTTT. This sequence encodes CASSVGGTSSSTDTQYF.

The rearrangement links TRBV9 to TRBJ2-2; 11 bases are shared with TRBD2. After removal of 4 bases from V and 2 bases from J, the junction contained 4 bases not matched to a gene. The V gene's germline CDR1 is SGDLS and CDR2 YYNGEE. The CDR3 is 16 amino acids. The CDR3 DNA sequence: TGTGCCAGCAGCCCCCGACTAGCGGGAAACACCGGGGAGCTGTTTTTT. Amino acids: CASSPRLAGNTGELFF.

V usage is TRBV5-1 and J usage is TRBJ1-5; D may be TRBD1 (6 bases). The CDR3 runs to 15 residues. CDR1 is SGHRS and CDR2 is YFSETQ in the germline V gene. Deletions cut 4 bases from V and 0 bases from J, with 11 bases between. The CDR3 protein is CASSPQGGSNQPQHF. CDR3 bases: TGCGCCAGCAGCCCCCAAGGGGGTAGCAATCAGCCCCAGCATTTT.

In its sample, this clone was seen once. V is TRBV23-1 and J is TRBJ1-6; 8 bases agree with TRBD1. TRBV23-1 is annotated as an ORF whose role is uncertain. This CDR3 is built from 16 residues. V trimming: 0 bases; J trimming: 7 bases; junction bases outside the gene matches: 5. DNA of the CDR3: TGCGCCAGCAGTCAATCGGGGACAGGTCCGAATTCACCCCTCCACTTT. Translated, it gives CASSQSGTGPNSPLHF.

This chain joins TRBV12-3 or TRBV12-4 and TRBJ1-2, with a possible D match to TRBD1 (5 bases). The CDR3 runs 12 residues. With 4 bases removed from V and 8 bases from J, the gap between germline ends came to 11 bases. The CDR3 DNA reads as TGTGCCAGCAGTTCGGGGGGTGCCGGCTACACCTTC. It specifies CASSSGGAGYTF.

V and J are TRBV2 and TRBJ2-5, with TRBD2 matching over 10 bases. The CDR3 has 15 residues. The germline V gene encodes CDR1 SNHLY and CDR2 FYNNEI. V gave up 4 bases and J gave up 5 bases; unmatched junction bases: 7. The CDR3, as DNA: TGTGCCAGCAGTGTGTCACTAGCGGGATTGGAGACCCAGTACTTC. Translated, it gives CASSVSLAGLETQYF.

Concerning this clone itself: At the DNA level, this CDR3 is encoded by other sequences in the same sample as well. The chain links TRBV28 to TRBJ1-5, with D possibly being TRBD1 (5 bases). CDR3 size: 12 residues. The germline V and J ends were trimmed by 6 bases and 4 bases, with 7 bases remaining between them. Germline CDR1 reads MDHEN; CDR2 reads SYDVKM. The CDR3 DNA follows: TGTGCCAGCAGGGGGGGGAATCAGCCCCAGCATTTT. Translating it yields CASRGGNQPQHF.

This clone was recorded once. This chain connects TRBV7-2 to TRBJ2-1; D possibly corresponds to TRBD2 (6 bases). CDR3 length: 15 residues. Germline V gene sequence: CDR1 SGHTA, CDR2 FQGNSA. Trimming cost V 8 bases and J 7 bases, with 21 bases left between them. Here the CDR3 reads CASEPGVAVGNEQFF. The CDR3 nucleotides read TGTGCCAGCGAGCCCGGGGTAGCGGTGGGGAATGAGCAGTTCTTC.

V gene TRBV7-6 combines with J gene TRBJ1-5; a possible D gene is TRBD1 (5 bases). The CDR3 length is 13 residues. Per the germline V gene, CDR1 is SGHVS and CDR2 is FNYEAQ. V was pared by 5 bases and J by 2 bases, with 7 bases between. The CDR3 coding sequence is TGTGCCAGCAGCAGCAGGGGCAATCAGCCCCAGCATTTT. Translating gives CASSSRGNQPQHF.

The chain links TRBV5-1 to TRBJ2-7, with D maybe TRBD1 (6 bases). Trimming shortened V by 4 bases and J by 6 bases, and 14 bases separated the two germline ends. Germline V gene sequence: CDR1 SGHRS, CDR2 YFSETQ. This CDR3 has 13 amino acids. The CDR3 region is CASSATRGGEQYF. The CDR3 nucleotides are TGCGCCAGCAGCGCCACGAGAGGGGGCGAGCAGTACTTC.

The rearrangement links TRBV29-1 to TRBJ2-7; 9 bases are a match to TRBD1. The germline V gene encodes CDR1 SQVTM and CDR2 ANQGSEA. The length of the CDR3 is 14 residues. The trim removed 6 bases at V and 5 bases at J, leaving 11 bases unmatched. CDR3 DNA sequence: TGCAGCGTCACGCGATTTACAGGGGGCCACGAGCAGTACTTC. Translation gives CSVTRFTGGHEQYF.

The genes are TRBV19 and TRBJ1-5; 9 bases are a match to TRBD1. Germline CDR1 LNHDA, CDR2 SQIVND (reference sequence). The V segment lost 5 bases and the J segment 2 bases; nucleotides outside the gene matches: 10. CDR3 length: 17 residues. The CDR3 protein is CASSLTGGGTGNQPQHF. The CDR3 coding sequence is TGTGCCAGTAGTTTGACAGGGGGGGGTACTGGCAATCAGCCCCAGCATTTT.

This clone was counted between two and nine times. The rearrangement uses TRBV5-1 and TRBJ2-5, with 12 positions matching TRBD2. The trim removed 4 bases at V and 5 bases at J, leaving 6 bases unmatched. The CDR3 has 15 amino acids. The germline V gene has CDR1 SGHRS and CDR2 YFSETQ. CDR3: CASSKTSGSDETQYF. CDR3 sequence (DNA): TGCGCCAGCAGCAAGACTAGCGGGAGTGACGAGACCCAGTACTTC.

The chain combines TRBV5-8 with TRBJ1-5; no clear D gene. CDR1 SGHTS and CDR2 YDEGEE come from the germline V gene. This CDR3 has 13 amino acids. The V and J ends lost 3 bases and 2 bases respectively, with 6 bases between them. The CDR3 DNA reads as TGTGCCAGCAGCTCGTATGGCAATCAGCCCCAGCATTTT. Amino acids: CASSSYGNQPQHF.

The chain has TRBV6-6 and TRBJ2-1, with 10 positions matching TRBD2. Germline trimming cut 6 bases from V and 4 bases from J; bases unmatched to any gene: 6. The CDR3 contains 15 residues. Germline V CDR1 and CDR2: MNHNY, SVGAGI (reference sequence). CDR3 in amino acids: CASSLGTSDYNEQFF. The CDR3, as DNA: TGTGCCAGCAGCTTAGGGACTAGCGATTACAATGAGCAGTTCTTC.

The rearrangement uses TRBV27 and TRBJ1-2; 7 bases fit TRBD1. CDR1 and CDR2 (germline): MNHEY, SMNVEV (reference sequence). This CDR3 spans 15 amino acids. After removal of 0 bases from V and 7 bases from J, the junction contained 8 bases not matched to a gene. In nucleotides, the CDR3 is TGTGCCAGCAGTTTATCGGCAGGGGGGCTGGGTGGCTACACCTTC. Its translation is CASSLSAGGLGGYTF.

For the CDR3, the DNA is TGTGCCGCGGGACCGAGCTCCTACGAGCAGTACTTC. Residues: CAAGPSSYEQYF. The V gene is TRBV27, the J gene TRBJ2-7; tentatively, D is TRBD2 (6 bases). The germline V gene encodes CDR1 MNHEY and CDR2 SMNVEV (reference sequence). The V gene lost 11 bases and the J gene lost 0 bases, with 11 bases spanning the gap. The CDR3 totals 12 residues.

As to this clone: The sample carries other DNA sequences with the same CDR3. This sequence joins TRBV19 and TRBJ1-5, with 7 bases aligning to TRBD1. Germline assignment: CDR1 LNHDA and CDR2 SQIVND (reference sequence). Trimming took 1 base from V and 3 from J; bases not matched to a gene: 6. The CDR3 length is 16 residues. CDR3 protein: CASSIVGDRTNQPQHF. CDR3 coding DNA: TGTGCCAGTAGTATAGTTGGGGACAGAACCAATCAGCCCCAGCATTTT.

V usage is TRBV5-1 and J usage is TRBJ1-5; D possibly corresponds to TRBD1 (5 bases). Germline lookup yields CDR1 SGHRS and CDR2 YFSETQ. Deletions cut 4 bases from V and 2 bases from J, with 10 bases between. The CDR3 consists of 14 residues. The CDR3 DNA sequence: TGCGCCAGCAGCCCGACGGGGGGCAATCAGCCCCAGCATTTT. Translation gives CASSPTGGNQPQHF.

The chain links TRBV28 to TRBJ2-1; 7 positions match TRBD1. The V segment lost 6 bases and the J segment 8 bases; nucleotides outside the gene matches: 4. The CDR3 has 12 residues. Germline V gene sequence: CDR1 MDHEN, CDR2 SYDVKM. The CDR3 DNA reads as TGTGCCAGCAGCACGACAGGGTATGAGCAGTTCTTC. Amino acid sequence: CASSTTGYEQFF.

The gene calls are TRBV7-9 and TRBJ2-7; a weak D match, TRBD1 (5 bases). V was trimmed by 1 base and J by 7 bases, leaving 14 bases between them. CDR3 length: 14 amino acids. CDR1 and CDR2 from the germline V gene are SEHNR and FQNEAQ (reference sequence). CDR3 in amino acids: CASSLVLRGREQYF. The DNA of the CDR3 is TGTGCCAGCAGCTTAGTCCTTAGGGGCAGGGAGCAGTACTTC.

This chain connects TRBV2 to TRBJ2-5, with D possibly TRBD2 on 5 matching bases. Germline V gives CDR1 SNHLY, CDR2 FYNNEI. The V end lost 4 bases, the J end lost 5 bases, and 11 bases lay between the germline ends. CDR3 length equals 13 residues. The CDR3 sequence: CASSVRARETQYF. The CDR3 coding sequence is TGTGCCAGCAGTGTGCGGGCTAGGGAGACCCAGTACTTC.

The chain carries TRBV25-1 and TRBJ1-2; D gene unclear. The germline V gene encodes CDR1 MGHDK and CDR2 SYGVNS. This CDR3 comprises 15 residues. Trimming stripped 3 bases from V and 0 bases from J, with 11 bases between. CDR3 sequence (DNA): TGTGCCAGCAGTGATATTTCAACTCCTAACTATGGCTACACCTTC. Translation: CASSDISTPNYGYTF.

This chain links TRBV3-1 (or the pseudogene TRBV3-2) with TRBJ1-2; D might be TRBD1 (6 bases). V was cut by 8 bases and J by 0 bases, with 10 bases left in between. The CDR3 runs 13 residues. Looked up from germline, CDR1 is LGHDT and CDR2 is YNNKEL (reference sequence). The CDR3 bases are TGTGCCAGCTCACAGGGTACTAACTATGGCTACACCTTC. Its protein product is CASSQGTNYGYTF.

The rearrangement links TRBV5-5 to TRBJ2-3, with D perhaps matching TRBD2 (5 bases). The CDR3 is 14 residues long. Looked up from germline, CDR1 is SGHKS and CDR2 is YYEKEE (reference sequence). Between the trimmed V and J ends, which lost 1 base and 5 bases, there was a span of 11 bases. This CDR3 reads CASSLSVGGDTQYF. The CDR3 bases are TGTGCCAGCAGCTTGTCGGTAGGAGGAGATACGCAGTATTTT.

This sequence joins TRBV29-1 and TRBJ1-5; D call uncertain. The CDR3 extends over 13 amino acids. Germline assignment: CDR1 SQVTM and CDR2 ANQGSEA. V lost 4 bases and J 5 bases, leaving 12 bases between the germline ends. As DNA, the CDR3 is TGCAGCGTTGGAGAGTCGGGAGATCAGCCCCAGCATTTT. Its translation is CSVGESGDQPQHF.

This clone was recorded only once. The rearrangement joins TRBV2 to TRBJ2-3; tentatively, D is TRBD2 (5 bases). The V and J ends lost 4 bases and 1 base respectively, with 9 bases between them. CDR3 size: 14 residues. Germline values: CDR1 SNHLY, CDR2 FYNNEI. The CDR3 reads CASSGGARTDTQYF. In DNA form, the CDR3 reads TGTGCCAGCAGTGGGGGAGCACGCACAGATACGCAGTATTTT.

This clone was counted a few times. The DNA of the CDR3 is TGTGCCTGGACCGCTGACAGGGGAGTTGGAGCTTTCTTT. This gives the protein CAWTADRGVGAFF. This rearrangement joins TRBV30 to TRBJ1-1, with TRBD1 identical over 8 bases. This CDR3 region has 13 residues. Germline CDR1 reads GTSNPN; CDR2 reads SVGIG (reference sequence). The V and J ends lost 4 bases and 10 bases, in that order; junction bases with no gene match: 11.

This sequence joins TRBV30 and TRBJ2-5, with 8 nucleotides matching TRBD1. The germline V gene has CDR1 GTSNPN and CDR2 SVGIG (reference sequence). The CDR3 sequence is 13 residues long. V lost 3 bases to trimming and J lost 6 bases; unmatched junction nucleotides: 6. CDR3 amino acids: CAWSSTGGQTQYF. CDR3 DNA sequence: TGTGCCTGGAGCAGCACAGGGGGGCAGACCCAGTACTTC.

This clone was detected a few times. V is TRBV7-9 and J is TRBJ1-1; 10 positions match TRBD1. The CDR3 runs to 14 residues. Germline-derived CDR1 and CDR2 are SEHNR and FQNEAQ (reference sequence). J was trimmed by 5 bases and V by 5 bases; bases with no gene match: 5. The CDR3 DNA reads as TGTGCCAGCAGCACCCGGGACAGGGGTACTGAAGCTTTCTTT. Translating it yields CASSTRDRGTEAFF.